The rows below give T cell receptor beta chains drawn from one sample of a study of shared clonotypes between healthy human individuals. This table comes from immunoSEQ multiplex PCR, and its TCRdb copy is limited to in-frame clones, with some not included. The repertoire consists of more than 150,000 clones, with about 93% occurring once and the leading ten covering 0.067%. Sequencing was performed on naive CD4+ T cells sorted from blood. The receptor set was obtained from a woman aged 25 to 39 in good health. Both conserved end residues are trimmed from each CDR3. Size tells how often a clone was seen (once, few, many) or the class of an expanded clone, and some rows leave it out.

j_call,v_call,clone_size,cdr3_aa
TRBJ1-5,TRBV19,few,ASSTNRGQPQH
TRBJ2-2,TRBV27,-,ASRTLGTGNGELF
TRBJ1-1,TRBV5-8,-,ASSFGRSWMNTEAF
-,TRBV4-2,-,ASSPDRNEQY
TRBJ2-3,TRBV4-2,-,ASSQSAITGTDTQY
TRBJ1-5,TRBV29-1,-,SANFGQGQPQH
TRBJ2-6,TRBV25-1,-,ASSLAGANVLT
-,TRBV7-2,-,ASRRTSGYEQY
TRBJ2-1,TRBV2,-,ASRNYDEQF
TRBJ1-2,TRBV7-9,-,ASGTVYGYT
TRBJ2-7,TRBV28,once,ASRPGQGWYEQY
TRBJ1-1,TRBV7-3,once,ASSLGWGSTEAF
TRBJ1-1,TRBV6-5,-,ASRGGGTKNTEAF
TRBJ2-7,TRBV18,once,ASSRPGQGAYEQY
TRBJ2-7,TRBV15,-,ATSNDRGPSYEQY
TRBJ2-3,TRBV30,-,AWSVGGLGTDTQY
TRBJ2-1,TRBV19,-,ASSPGGDAPPIGQF
TRBJ2-7,TRBV25-1,-,ASDQGYEQY
TRBJ2-7,TRBV6-5,-,ASSSGSGSDEQY
TRBJ2-2,TRBV14,-,ASSRQNTGELF
TRBJ2-3,TRBV10-3,-,AISESGGGLTDTQY
TRBJ1-2,TRBV4-1,-,ASSQVPSDGNYGYT
TRBJ1-5,TRBV6-6,-,ASSYSTDGQPQH
TRBJ1-1,TRBV29-1,-,SVKMILNTEAF
TRBJ1-1,TRBV27,-,ASSPGGGVNTEAF
TRBJ2-3,TRBV11-2,once,ASSLNFIGGTDTQY
TRBJ2-7,TRBV18,-,ASSPGGGTPGYEQY
TRBJ2-2,TRBV19,-,ASSIVTGTTGELF
TRBJ2-5,TRBV4-1,-,ASSQGDRVGTQY
TRBJ2-7,TRBV10-3,-,AIGLAGGEQY
TRBJ1-3,TRBV30,-,AWSATGVVDTIY
-,TRBV27,-,ASSPDRAYEQY
TRBJ1-5,TRBV19,-,ASTFPSPGTGEYQRDQPQH
TRBJ2-5,TRBV11-3,-,ASSLGERETQY
TRBJ1-5,TRBV9,-,ASSVGHQPQH
TRBJ1-5,TRBV28,-,AIRVGGGSNQPQH
TRBJ2-1,TRBV7-9,once,ASSSFGTSGTYNEQF
-,TRBV7-9,-,ASSLSAGRYYEQY
TRBJ1-4,TRBV4-1,-,ASSQKFLPQSTNEKLF
TRBJ2-7,TRBV28,-,ASSPKYQRSYEQY
TRBJ1-1,TRBV5-6,-,ASSFKQGAVKNTEAF
TRBJ1-1,TRBV5-1,-,ASSLDIFDTEAF
TRBJ2-7,TRBV7-2,few,ASSLVPGTSGSYEQY
TRBJ1-1,TRBV7-8,-,ASSLDWAGNTEAF
-,TRBV28,-,ASSSGQDYEQY
TRBJ2-7,TRBV5-6,-,ASSLGVRDRVYEQY
TRBJ2-7,TRBV4-2,-,ASSQDRQGSYEQY
TRBJ1-2,TRBV28,-,ASSLTGDLYGYT
TRBJ1-1,TRBV5-1,-,ASRKTGVNTEAF
TRBJ2-7,TRBV10-3,-,ASRGGSYEQY
TRBJ2-3,TRBV4-1,-,ASSQDWARSMDTQY
TRBJ2-1,TRBV15,-,ATSKSPSIGTINEQF
TRBJ2-1,TRBV5-4,-,ASSFGGDYNEQF
TRBJ2-1,TRBV5-1,-,ASSFPLGQRSYNEQF
TRBJ1-3,TRBV7-8,-,ASSTNSGNTIY
TRBJ2-3,TRBV9,-,ASSAKRDGDTQY
TRBJ1-5,TRBV19,-,ASNTRGGLNQPQH
TRBJ2-7,TRBV11-2,-,ASSLVGGSYEQY
TRBJ2-7,TRBV11-2,-,ASNFDSLAIYEQY